What follows are 18 T cell receptor beta chains derived from one specimen sequenced in a study of regulatory T cells in long-lasting Graves disease. The TCR beta library used iRepertoire HTBI primers with Arm-PCR amplification of CDR3. One entry per CDR3 protein results from TCRdb running MiXCR on the multiplex PCR reads. Of about 290,000 distinct CDR3 sequences in the sample, 22% are singletons; the top ten hold 56%. Time point meaning: persistent/refractory GD, antithyroid drugs over 5 years with positive TRAb. The TCR library was made from RNA that had been extracted from PBMCs in TRIzol. The sequences come from peripheral blood mononuclear cells (PBMCs), collected when the disease was refractory, from a patient treated with antithyroid drugs. These receptors came from a female donor with Graves disease.

This clonotype was seen at least ten times. The chain combines TRBV2 with TRBJ2-7; 10 nucleotides line up with TRBD1. The CDR3 has 15 amino acids. V dropped 5 bases and J dropped 3; count of bases not matched to a gene: 7. CDR1 and CDR2 from the germline V gene are SNHLY and FYNNEI. The CDR3 DNA is TGTGCCAGCAGTCCGACGGGACAGGGGTACTACGAGCAGTACTTC. This encodes CASSPTGQGYYEQYF.

The chain is built from TRBV19 and TRBJ2-7; TRBD1 is a possible D gene (5 bases). Germline V CDR1 and CDR2: LNHDA, SQIVND (reference sequence). V was trimmed by 6 bases and J by 3 bases, leaving 21 bases between them. The CDR3 spans 16 residues. The CDR3 is CASRTALTDSGYEQYF. The CDR3 DNA sequence: TGTGCCAGTAGGACCGCCTTGACAGATTCCGGCTACGAGCAGTACTTC.

This clonotype showed up many times. The rearrangement uses TRBV28 and TRBJ1-2, with D perhaps matching TRBD1 (5 bases). V shed 4 bases and J shed 4 bases, with 10 bases lying between them. The CDR3 has 13 residues. Germline V lookup: CDR1 MDHEN, CDR2 SYDVKM. CDR3 loop: CASSWAGTYGYTF. In DNA form, the CDR3 reads TGTGCCAGCAGTTGGGCAGGGACCTATGGCTACACCTTC.

Points on this clonotype: A read error may account for a junction end that differs from germline. This chain uses TRBV18 with TRBJ1-1, with a possible D match to TRBD1 (5 bases). CDR3 size: 16 residues. Germline loops: CDR1 KGHSH, CDR2 LQKENI. The CDR3: CASSKSLSEGNTGAFF. As DNA, the CDR3 is TGTGCCAGCTCAAAGTCGCTCTCAGAGGGGAACACTGGAGCTTTCTTT.

The count of this clonotype is one. At one boundary the junction diverges from the germline segment, which might be a read error. The gene calls are TRBV20-1 and TRBJ1-1; D call uncertain. The CDR3 totals 13 residues. Germline V CDR1 and CDR2: DFQATT, SNEGSKA (reference sequence). The DNA for the CDR3 is TGCAGTGCTAGAGGTCCCTTTAGGACTGGAGCTTCCTTT. The encoded protein is CSARGPFRTGASF.

The chain couples TRBV20-1 to TRBJ2-3; 9 bases are shared with TRBD2. CDR3 length: 14 amino acids. V gave up 6 bases and J gave up 0 bases; unmatched junction bases: 4. Germline lookup yields CDR1 DFQATT and CDR2 SNEGSKA (reference sequence). In nucleotides, the CDR3 is TGCAGTGCCCGCGGACTAGCGAGCACAGATACGCAGTATTTT. Its translation is CSARGLASTDTQYF.

A few counts support this clonotype. The rearrangement joins TRBV12-3 or TRBV12-4 to TRBJ2-7, with D tentatively TRBD2 (5 bases). The CDR3 has 14 amino acids. The germline V and J ends were trimmed by 3 bases and 6 bases, with 15 bases remaining between them. The CDR3 bases are TGTGCCAGCAGTTTCAAGTCGGGATGGGCCGAGCAGTACTTC. Protein product: CASSFKSGWAEQYF.

The chain uses TRBV29-1 and TRBJ1-5, with a tentative D call TRBD1 (6 bases). The CDR3 runs to 12 residues. Germline CDR1 SQVTM, CDR2 ANQGSEA. Trimming stripped 6 bases from V and 5 bases from J, with 11 bases between. CDR3 sequence reads: CSVQGHDQPQHF. The DNA for the CDR3 is TGCAGCGTACAGGGCCACGATCAGCCCCAGCATTTT.

A few counts support this clonotype. This rearrangement joins TRBV28 to TRBJ1-1, with D perhaps matching TRBD1 (5 bases). The CDR3 consists of 14 residues. Germline-derived CDR1 and CDR2 are MDHEN and SYDVKM. Trimming pared 5 bases from V and 5 bases from J, leaving 15 bases between. CDR3 coding DNA: TGTGCCAGCAGTCCCCCCAGGGCCGGGACTGAAGCTTTCTTT. Its protein product is CASSPPRAGTEAFF.

This clonotype was observed a few times. The rearrangement links TRBV20-1 to TRBJ2-7, with 8 bases matching TRBD2. The V gene end was trimmed by 5 bases and the J gene end by 1 base; junction bases not matched to a gene: 4. From germline, CDR1 is DFQATT and CDR2 SNEGSKA (reference sequence). The CDR3 runs to 13 residues. The CDR3 nucleotides are TGCAGTGCTGCGGGAGGAGGGTCCTACGAGCAGTACTTC. Translating it yields CSAAGGGSYEQYF.

J is TRBJ1-5 and V is TRBV9, with a possible D match to TRBD1 (6 bases). Germline CDR1 and CDR2: SGDLS and YYNGEE. V lost 1 base to trimming and J lost 5 bases, with 19 bases between them. This CDR3 contains 17 residues. CDR3: CASSVRLGGAHHQPQHF. The CDR3 DNA reads TGTGCCAGCAGCGTAAGGTTAGGGGGGGCCCACCATCAGCCCCAGCATTTT.

V gene TRBV7-2 combines with J gene TRBJ2-5, with 8 nucleotides matching TRBD1. Germline-derived CDR1 and CDR2 are SGHTA and FQGNSA. V gave up 5 bases and J gave up 5 bases; unmatched junction bases: 10. The CDR3 runs to 15 residues. In DNA form, the CDR3 reads TGTGCCAGCAGCCCCCCCGGGACAGGCCTGGAGACCCAGTACTTC. Protein product: CASSPPGTGLETQYF.

This clonotype was observed many times. Germline is not matched at one junction end, which may reflect a read error. DNA of the CDR3: TGCGCCAGCAGCCCAACTAGCGGGAGGCCCCAAGAGACCCAGTACTTC. Protein sequence: CASSPTSGRPQETQYF. This chain joins TRBV7-2 and TRBJ2-5; 12 bases line up with TRBD2. CDR1 and CDR2 (germline): SGHTA, FQGNSA. The CDR3 consists of 16 residues.

This clonotype showed up just a few times. The gene calls are TRBV5-1 and TRBJ2-6; D is unclear. Between the trimmed V and J ends, which lost 0 bases and 1 base, there was a span of 5 bases. Germline V gives CDR1 SGHRS, CDR2 YFSETQ. The CDR3 length is 15 residues. DNA for the CDR3: TGCGCCAGCAGCTTGGTGAGGTCTGGGGCCAACGTCCTGACTTTC. It specifies CASSLVRSGANVLTF.

This clonotype was recorded once. This chain connects TRBV12-3 or TRBV12-4 to TRBJ1-2, with 8 positions matching TRBD1. With 1 base clipped from V and 7 bases from J, the junction kept 5 bases outside the gene matches. The CDR3 spans 14 residues. The CDR3 coding sequence is TGTGCCAGCAGTTTAGACAGGGGGAAGAGTGGCTACACCTTC. Encoded protein: CASSLDRGKSGYTF.

This clonotype was counted many times. The J gene is TRBJ1-4, the V gene TRBV20-1, with D perhaps TRBD1 (5 bases). Trimming left V 2 bases short and J 2 bases short, with 9 bases between. CDR1 and CDR2 (germline): DFQATT, SNEGSKA (reference sequence). The CDR3 is 14 residues long. In nucleotides, the CDR3 is TGCAGTGCTAGAAGACAGACCACTAATGAAAAACTGTTTTTT. This codes for CSARRQTTNEKLFF.

For this clonotype: At one of its ends the junction is not consistent with the germline gene, which may arise from a read error. The V and J genes are TRBV28 and TRBJ2-5; possibly TRBD1 for D (6 bases). The CDR3 runs 13 residues. Looked up from germline, CDR1 is MDHEN and CDR2 is SYDVKM. CDR3 sequence (DNA): TGTGCCGGCAGTCCCCGGGACATGGGGACCCAGTACTTC. As protein: CAGSPRDMGTQYF.

This rearrangement joins TRBV27 to TRBJ2-7, with unresolved D. Germline lookup yields CDR1 MNHEY and CDR2 SMNVEV (reference sequence). The germline V and J ends were trimmed by 1 base and 2 bases, with 12 bases remaining between them. The CDR3 is 15 amino acids. The CDR3 bases are TGTGCCAGCAGTTTATTGCCTGAATCGCCCTACGAGCAGTACTTC. Its protein product is CASSLLPESPYEQYF.